Below, 27 T cell receptor beta chains from the same sample are listed, as sequenced in a study of blood T cell repertoires in COVID-19. Clones were read by immunoSEQ multiplex PCR, and TCRdb kept only the in-frame ones, dropping some. The table has 75,000 to 85,000 clones, 82% seen once. The sequencing sample was made of peripheral blood. These receptors were collected from a human donor in a cohort sampled during active COVID-19.

The rearrangement links TRBV4-2 to TRBJ1-4; possible D gene TRBD1, 5 bases. CDR1 LGHNA and CDR2 YNFKEQ come from the germline V gene. The CDR3 is 13 residues long. Trimming removed 1 base from V and 8 bases from J, with 8 bases in between. The CDR3 loop reads CASSQGGVEKLFF. The CDR3 region has the DNA TGTGCCAGCAGCCAAGGGGGGGTGGAAAAACTGTTTTTT.

This clone came up a few times. The chain links TRBV9 to TRBJ1-6, with 8 bases that match TRBD1. Germline CDR1 is SGDLS and CDR2 is YYNGEE. The J segment lost 9 bases and the V segment lost 0 bases, leaving 2 bases of the junction unmatched. This CDR3 has 14 residues. The CDR3 sequence is CASSVGDRGSPLHF. The CDR3 coding sequence is TGTGCCAGCAGCGTAGGTGACAGGGGTTCACCCCTCCACTTT.

The chain recombines TRBV28 with TRBJ2-7, with TRBD1 identical over 11 bases. This CDR3 region has 15 residues. V lost 6 bases, J lost 3 bases, and 7 bases stayed unmatched. Germline loops: CDR1 MDHEN, CDR2 SYDVKM. CDR3 nucleotides: TGTGCCAGCAGGAGATCCGGGACAGGGGGCTACGAGCAGTACTTC. Protein: CASRRSGTGGYEQYF.

The genes are TRBV21-1 and TRBJ1-2; TRBD1 is taken as the D call from the table, unchecked against the DNA. TRBV21-1 is classified as a pseudogene. The CDR3 has 15 residues. DNA of the CDR3: TGTGCCAGCAGCAAACGGACAGATCCCCCCTATGGCTACACCTTC. Translating it yields CASSKRTDPPYGYTF.

The chain has TRBV9 and TRBJ1-2, with D tentatively TRBD1 (5 bases). Germline loops: CDR1 SGDLS, CDR2 YYNGEE. The V end was cut by 7 bases, the J end by 1 base, with 14 bases between. The CDR3 loop spans 14 amino acids. Here the CDR3 reads CASGGAADNYGYTF. The CDR3, as DNA: TGTGCCAGCGGAGGGGCGGCGGATAACTATGGCTACACCTTC.

V gene TRBV18 combines with J gene TRBJ2-5, with D possibly TRBD2 on 6 matching bases. CDR3 length: 14 residues. V was cut by 4 bases and J by 5 bases, with 14 bases left in between. Germline CDR1 KGHSH, CDR2 LQKENI. The CDR3 region is CASSRTGTLETQYF. Written as DNA, the CDR3 is TGTGCCAGCTCACGAACCGGGACTCTGGAGACCCAGTACTTC. Full variable domain (rest looked up from reference TRBV18 and TRBJ2-5): NAGVMQNPRHLVRRRGQEARLRCSPMKGHSHVYWYRQLPEEGLKFMVYLQKENIIDESGMPKERFSAEFPKEGPSILRIQQVVRGDSAAYFCASSRTGTLETQYFGPGTRLLVL.

As DNA, the CDR3 is TGTGCCAGCAGTGAAGCATGGACTAGCGGGGGAGCCTACGAGCAGTACTTC. Encoded protein: CASSEAWTSGGAYEQYF. V and J are TRBV6-1 and TRBJ2-7, with 13 bases matching TRBD2. Germline lookup yields CDR1 MNHNS and CDR2 SASEGT. Trimming removed 0 bases from V and 2 bases from J; junction bases left unmatched: 4. The CDR3 is made up of 17 amino acids.

This chain connects TRBV3-1 (or the pseudogene TRBV3-2) to TRBJ1-3, with D maybe TRBD1 (5 bases). The CDR3 loop spans 15 amino acids. Germline CDR1 is LGHDT and CDR2 is YNNKEL (reference sequence). V was cut by 1 base and J by 2 bases, with 9 bases left in between. CDR3 amino acids: CASSQAQGTGNTIYF. In DNA form, the CDR3 reads TGTGCCAGCAGCCAAGCCCAGGGAACTGGAAACACCATATATTTT.

The V call is TRBV7-2, the J call TRBJ1-2; 12 nucleotides line up with TRBD1. CDR1 and CDR2 (germline): SGHTA, FQGNSA. The CDR3 totals 15 residues. J was trimmed by 6 bases and V by 4 bases; bases with no gene match: 6. The CDR3 nucleotides read TGTGCCAGCAGCTCTCCGGGACAGGGGGCTAATGGCTACACCTTC. Amino acid sequence: CASSSPGQGANGYTF.

The chain employs TRBV30 and TRBJ1-5; no clear D gene. The CDR3 sequence is 13 residues long. CDR1 and CDR2 (germline): GTSNPN, SVGIG (reference sequence). CDR3 nucleotide sequence: TGTGCTTCGGGAGCGGCGGGCAATCAGCCCCAGCATTTT. Translated: CASGAAGNQPQHF.

V is TRBV5-6 and J is TRBJ1-1; 8 bases match TRBD1. From germline, CDR1 is SGHDT and CDR2 YYEEEE. Trimming cost V 4 bases and J 3 bases; bases outside gene matches: 8. The CDR3 length is 15 residues. The CDR3, as DNA: TGTGCCAGCAGCACAATTACAGGGGGTGACACTGAAGCTTTCTTT. Amino acids: CASSTITGGDTEAFF.

The chain recombines TRBV2 with TRBJ1-1; 8 nucleotides match TRBD1. The germline V gene has CDR1 SNHLY and CDR2 FYNNEI. Losses at the gene ends were 7 bases for V and 1 base for J; bases not matched to a gene: 2. This CDR3 has 13 residues. The CDR3 sequence: CASTGQANTEAFF. CDR3 coding DNA: TGTGCCAGCACGGGACAGGCGAACACTGAAGCTTTCTTT.

The genes are TRBV5-4 and TRBJ1-1; tentative D call: TRBD1 (5 bases). This CDR3 comprises 15 residues. The germline V gene encodes CDR1 SGHNT and CDR2 YYREEE (reference sequence). Trimming shortened V by 0 bases and J by 1 base, and 10 bases separated the two germline ends. The CDR3 DNA reads TGTGCCAGCAGCTTGGCCGGGGGTAGGAACACTGAAGCTTTCTTT. Translation: CASSLAGGRNTEAFF.

V and J are TRBV4-3 and TRBJ1-6; D call uncertain. Germline loops: CDR1 LGHNA, CDR2 YSLEER. This CDR3 has 17 amino acids. Trimming removed 1 base from V and 5 bases from J, with 15 bases in between. The CDR3 sequence: CASSQAQSSSNNSPLHF. The CDR3 nucleotides are TGCGCCAGCAGCCAAGCGCAGTCTTCATCCAATAATTCACCCCTCCACTTT.

The V and J genes are TRBV19 and TRBJ1-5; D is ambiguous. The germline CDR1 and CDR2 sequences are LNHDA and SQIVND (reference sequence). Trimming shortened V by 7 bases and J by 6 bases, and 13 bases separated the two germline ends. The CDR3 has 13 residues. CDR3 protein: CASNGGSGQPQHF. The DNA for the CDR3 is TGTGCCAGTAACGGAGGGTCGGGTCAGCCCCAGCATTTT.

The CDR3 region is CASRGQDRGRNYGYTF. The CDR3 nucleotides are TGCGCCAGCAGAGGCCAGGACAGGGGTCGTAACTATGGCTACACCTTC. The V call is TRBV5-1, the J call TRBJ1-2, with 9 bases lining up with TRBD1. CDR1 and CDR2 (germline): SGHRS, YFSETQ. After removal of 5 bases from V and 1 base from J, the junction contained 9 bases not matched to a gene. The CDR3 runs to 16 residues.

The chain has TRBV2 and TRBJ1-4; 9 bases align to TRBD1. The CDR3 loop spans 14 amino acids. Germline lookup yields CDR1 SNHLY and CDR2 FYNNEI. The J segment lost 8 bases and the V segment lost 6 bases, leaving 7 bases of the junction unmatched. The CDR3: CASRGQGGGEKLFF. CDR3 coding DNA: TGTGCCAGCAGGGGACAGGGAGGAGGGGAAAAACTGTTTTTT.

This clone was observed once. V and J are TRBV10-2 and TRBJ2-3; 9 bases fit TRBD1. The CDR3 loop spans 12 amino acids. Germline lookup yields CDR1 WSHSY and CDR2 SAAADI. The CDR3 is CATGQGGDTQYF. For the CDR3, the DNA is TGCGCAACGGGACAGGGAGGAGATACGCAGTATTTT.

The chain couples TRBV7-2 to TRBJ1-6; the match to TRBD1 covers 9 bases. Germline V gives CDR1 SGHTA, CDR2 FQGNSA. CDR3 length: 15 amino acids. Unmatched junction bases numbered 8, after V lost 5 bases and J lost 9 bases. The CDR3 nucleotides read TGTGCCAGCAGCCTCCGGGACAGGGAAACTTCACCCCTCCACTTT. Translating it yields CASSLRDRETSPLHF.

V usage is TRBV27 and J usage is TRBJ2-1; 8 bases agree with TRBD2. The CDR3 runs 15 residues. Trimming removed 5 bases from V and 6 bases from J; junction bases left unmatched: 9. Germline V gene sequence: CDR1 MNHEY, CDR2 SMNVEV (reference sequence). Here the CDR3 DNA reads TGTGCCAGCAGTGCTGCGGGGGGCGACCGCAATGAGCAGTTCTTC. It encodes CASSAAGGDRNEQFF.

The V call is TRBV18, the J call TRBJ1-1; 8 bases agree with TRBD1. This CDR3 region has 11 residues. Germline V gene data show CDR1 as KGHSH and CDR2 as LQKENI. The trim removed 6 bases at V and 7 bases at J, leaving 1 base unmatched. The CDR3 nucleotides read TGTGCCAGCTCCGGGACAGGTGAAGCTTTCTTT. Amino acid sequence: CASSGTGEAFF.

CDR3 sequence: CASSSGGAYNEQFF. CDR3 nucleotides: TGTGCCAGCAGCTCGGGGGGGGCCTACAATGAGCAGTTCTTC. This chain uses TRBV5-4 with TRBJ2-1; 8 nucleotides match TRBD2. V lost 3 bases, J lost 2 bases, and 1 base stayed unmatched. Germline CDR1 and CDR2: SGHNT and YYREEE (reference sequence). This CDR3 has 14 residues.

This chain joins TRBV6-6 and TRBJ1-1, with TRBD1 matching 8 bases. The V and J ends lost 5 bases and 4 bases, in that order; junction bases with no gene match: 0. Per the germline V gene, CDR1 is MNHNY and CDR2 is SVGAGI (reference sequence). The CDR3 extends over 12 amino acids. The CDR3 bases are TGTGCCAGCAGTGACAGGGGCACTGAAGCTTTCTTT. It specifies CASSDRGTEAFF.

This chain joins TRBV5-1 and TRBJ2-7; D is ambiguous. V was clipped by 6 bases and J by 5 bases, with 21 bases between them. This CDR3 has 15 amino acids. In germline, CDR1 is SGHRS, CDR2 YFSETQ. CDR3 nucleotides: TGCGCCAGCAACCTAGACGGCTATGAAGCAGACGAGCAGTACTTC. Residues: CASNLDGYEADEQYF.

This clone turned up a few times. V usage is TRBV10-3 and J usage is TRBJ1-6; 7 bases match TRBD1. Losses at the gene ends were 4 bases for V and 4 bases for J; bases not matched to a gene: 7. Germline V lookup: CDR1 ENHRY, CDR2 SYGVKD. This CDR3 contains 16 residues. CDR3 coding DNA: TGTGCCATCAGTGCGTTTCGGGGACAGTATAATTCACCCCTCCACTTT. The encoded protein is CAISAFRGQYNSPLHF.

The chain employs TRBV9 and TRBJ1-4; 9 bases align to TRBD1. This CDR3 has 15 residues. Germline loops: CDR1 SGDLS, CDR2 YYNGEE. Unmatched junction bases numbered 2, after V lost 2 bases and J lost 3 bases. The CDR3 region is CASSVDRGSNEKLFF. As DNA, the CDR3 is TGTGCCAGCAGCGTGGACAGGGGATCTAATGAAAAACTGTTTTTT.

The chain recombines TRBV19 with TRBJ2-5, with D tentatively TRBD1 (6 bases). Deletions cut 0 bases from V and 4 bases from J, with 12 bases between. Germline CDR1 LNHDA, CDR2 SQIVND (reference sequence). The CDR3 consists of 15 residues. Here the CDR3 DNA reads TGTGCCAGTAGTATAGAGGGGGCTAAGGGAGAGACCCAGTACTTC. Translation: CASSIEGAKGETQYF.